Given below is one T cell receptor (beta chain) in context. Original data processing: Counts of nucleated cells, estimated from reference gene primer amplification, were obtained. Here immunoSEQ multiplex PCR was the method, and the copy in TCRdb shows in-frame clones only, minus some. That table supplies the V and J calls and clone size; D and trimming were determined from the DNA. The table has about 320,000 clones, roughly 85% seen once; the top ten hold around 6.9%. The record originates from a study of blood T cell repertoires in COVID-19. Background on the study: Both acute and convalescent COVID-19 samples were obtained from the United States, Italy and Spain. From T cells, B-cell-depleted T cells, or PBMCs came the material, which was cDNA or gDNA.

CDR3 length equals 14 residues. CDR1 and CDR2 (germline): MNHEY, SVGAGI. Trimming stripped 2 bases from V and 8 bases from J, with 13 bases between. Sequencing input: peripheral blood. This rearrangement joins TRBV6-5 to TRBJ2-1, with a possible D match to TRBD1 (6 bases). The sequence was obtained from a human donor in a cohort sampled during active COVID-19. In DNA form, the CDR3 reads TGTGCCAGCAGTTACGGGACAAGTTTAGATGAGCAGTTCTTC. Amino acid sequence: CASSYGTSLDEQFF.